This TCR beta chain was identified in a study of T cell repertoires in cytomegalovirus infection. Study observations and caveats: The ex vivo response was dominated by HLA-C-restricted CMV-specific TCR beta clonotypes.

This clonotype was counted many times. Antigen specificity is unknown. TCRdb called the reads again in MiXCR, with one record for every CDR3 protein. The table records about 450,000 distinct CDR3 sequences, approximately 33% of them present only once. Per germline, CDR1 SGHAT and CDR2 FQDESV (reference sequence). CDR3 length: 14 amino acids. The ends were cut back, 5 bases at V and 1 base at J, with 10 bases in the middle. This TCR was sampled from a human donor in good health (CMV status not recorded). Some clones in this sample may be carry-over from other donors' samples. The genes are TRBV11-1 and TRBJ2-3; no clear D gene. Sequencing used PBMCs. The CDR3 loop is CASSPVARTDTQYF. In DNA, the CDR3 is TGTGCCAGCAGCCCCGTGGCCCGCACAGATACGCAGTATTTT.